This is a list of T cell receptor beta chains from one sample in a study of response to subunit inactivated influenza vaccine. TCRdb ran MiXCR on the RT-PCR reads and lists one entry per CDR3 protein. The sample has about 780,000 distinct CDR3 sequences, under 20% seen once. Here the sequenced sample was PBMCs from blood, taken roughly 5 days after vaccination. Source of these receptors: a man aged 50 or older who received an inactivated influenza vaccine. Each CDR3 is given with its conserved first and last residue. The D gene is left open where the match is weak. The size of a clone is reported for some rows only, either as once, few or many, or as a class for expanded clones.

-	few	TRBJ2-3	TRBV29-1	15	CSSLGAGAHTDTQYF	TGCAGCTCGTTGGGGGCGGGAGCACACACAGATACGCAGTATTTT
TRBD1	few	TRBJ1-1	TRBV6-1	14	CASISGTGDTEAFF	TGTGCCAGCATCTCCGGGACAGGGGACACTGAAGCTTTCTTT
TRBD2	few	TRBJ2-7	TRBV11-3	13	CASSLTTSGEQYF	TGTGCCAGCAGCTTGACGACTAGCGGCGAGCAGTACTTC
-	-	TRBJ1-1	TRBV27	15	CASSYLGVRNTEAFF	TGTGCCAGCAGTTACCTTGGGGTAAGGAACACTGAAGCTTTCTTT
TRBD2	-	TRBJ2-3	TRBV6-2/TRBV6-3	14	CASSSGTSGNTQYF	TGTGCCAGCAGTTCCGGGACTAGCGGAAATACGCAGTATTTT
TRBD1	few	TRBJ1-4	TRBV7-9	16	CASSTYRGRTDEKLFF	TGTGCCAGCAGCACCTACAGGGGGCGAACGGATGAAAAACTGTTTTTT
TRBD2	-	TRBJ2-1	TRBV28	17	CASSSHKRGGNYNEQFF	TGTGCCAGCAGTTCACATAAGCGGGGGGGAAACTACAATGAGCAGTTCTTC
TRBD2	-	TRBJ2-2	TRBV7-9	17	CASSSTSGGYLTGELFF	TGTGCCAGCAGCTCGACTAGCGGGGGCTATCTCACCGGGGAGCTGTTTTTT
-	-	TRBJ1-2	TRBV6-1	11	CASRQNYGYTF	TGTGCCAGCAGGCAGAACTATGGCTACACCTTC
-	-	TRBJ2-1	TRBV13	17	CASSLYPGGQRDNEQFF	TGTGCCAGCAGCTTATATCCGGGGGGCCAGCGGGACAATGAGCAGTTCTTC
-	few	TRBJ2-4	TRBV12-3/TRBV12-4	13	CASSLSRENIQYF	TGTGCCAGCAGTTTGTCCCGAGAAAACATTCAGTACTTC
-	few	TRBJ1-5	TRBV18	13	CASSPERNQPQHF	TGTGCCAGCTCACCTGAGCGCAATCAGCCCCAGCATTTT
-	-	TRBJ1-6	TRBV7-9	14	CASSFGISYSPLHF	TGTGCCAGCAGCTTCGGCATTTCGTATTCACCCCTCCACTTT
-	-	TRBJ1-2	TRBV11-1	14	CASSPGPADYGYTF	TGTGCCAGCAGCCCGGGCCCGGCGGACTATGGCTACACCTTC
-	few	TRBJ2-7	TRBV11-2	15	CASSLGIGNSYEQYF	TGTGCCAGCAGCTTAGGAATAGGAAACTCCTACGAGCAGTACTTC
-	-	TRBJ2-5	TRBV11-2	15	CASSLGPAGQETQYF	TGTGCCAGCAGCTTGGGGCCAGCGGGCCAAGAGACCCAGTACTTC
TRBD1	many	TRBJ1-6	TRBV20-1	13	CSATRDRGSPLHF	TGCAGTGCTACCCGGGACAGGGGTTCACCCCTCCACTTT
TRBD2	few	TRBJ2-3	TRBV18	15	CASSSTSVLTDTQYF	TGTGCCAGCTCATCGACTAGCGTCCTCACAGATACGCAGTATTTT
TRBD1	few	TRBJ2-7	TRBV20-1	14	CSARGRDRAYEQYF	TGCAGTGCTAGAGGCCGGGACAGGGCGTACGAGCAGTACTTC
-	-	TRBJ1-2	TRBV29-1	12	CSVDEGLYGYTF	TGCAGCGTTGACGAGGGCCTCTATGGCTACACCTTC
-	-	TRBJ2-7	TRBV5-6	14	CASSGAGLSLEQYF	TGTGCCAGCAGCGGGGCGGGACTCAGTCTTGAGCAGTACTTC
TRBD1	-	TRBJ2-3	TRBV6-1	16	CASRTYGTGSTDTQYF	TGTGCCAGCAGAACCTACGGGACAGGGTCGACAGATACGCAGTATTTT
-	few	TRBJ2-7	TRBV7-9	14	CASSLLVRTTEQYF	TGTGCCAGCAGCTTACTTGTCAGGACTACCGAGCAGTACTTC
TRBD2	-	TRBJ2-7	TRBV6-1	15	CASRNPGLAEYEQYF	TGTGCCAGCAGAAACCCGGGACTAGCGGAATACGAGCAGTACTTC